A selection of T cell receptor beta chains follows, all from one sample in a study of T cells in Graves' hyperthyroidism and ophthalmopathy. Each CDR3 protein gets one entry after TCRdb re-called the multiplex PCR reads with MiXCR. The sample lists around 620,000 distinct CDR3 sequences, under 20% occurring once. The specimen sequenced was blood. The source of these receptors is a woman aged 25 to 39 with Graves' hyperthyroidism. CDR3s include the opening cysteine and the closing phenylalanine or tryptophan. The size entry is marked missing in some rows and otherwise reads once, few, many or a size class.

j_gene,abundance,len,v_gene,CDR3aa
TRBJ1-1,many,14,TRBV19,CASSTKTANTEAFF
TRBJ1-4,many,14,TRBV2,CASRIDRNNEKLFF
TRBJ2-7,many,14,TRBV11-2,CASSLGPSSYEQYF
TRBJ2-3,many,16,TRBV20-1,CSASLAGARQADTQYF
TRBJ2-1,many,14,TRBV12-3/TRBV12-4,CASSLSSGRYEQFF
TRBJ2-5,-,14,TRBV5-1,CASSYTGNQETQYF
TRBJ2-7,many,14,TRBV7-2,CASSLDIVAYEQYF
TRBJ1-1,few,16,TRBV10-3,CAISGDRGPLNTEAFF
TRBJ2-1,many,13,TRBV20-1,CSATSGIGNEQFF
TRBJ1-1,-,12,TRBV20-1,CSARGGGTEAFF
TRBJ2-2,-,15,TRBV7-9,CASNLREGDTGELFF
TRBJ2-4,few,16,TRBV5-5,CASSGLLGLAKNIQYF
TRBJ2-7,many,12,TRBV6-2/TRBV6-3,CASRRVSHEQYF
TRBJ2-5,-,18,TRBV6-1,CASRATLGAGSGKETQYF
TRBJ2-2,-,14,TRBV6-5,CASSYRGDTGELFF
TRBJ2-2,many,15,TRBV30,CAWSRVAPNTGELFF
TRBJ1-6,few,14,TRBV30,CAWGYNLYNSPLHF
TRBJ2-7,-,15,TRBV11-2,CASSQSGTSAGEQYF
TRBJ2-7,many,12,TRBV7-2,CASSQDDYEQYF
TRBJ2-7,many,13,TRBV7-3,CAIGSGVSYEQYF
TRBJ2-2,-,19,TRBV6-2/TRBV6-3,CASSSPRWDRGSNTGELFF
TRBJ2-1,few,14,TRBV6-1,CASRVIGALDEQFF
TRBJ1-1,many,11,TRBV29-1,CSVVSDSEAFF